This T cell receptor beta chain appears in the sequencing data of a study of blood T cell repertoires in COVID-19. Background on the study: The United States, Italy and Spain were the sources of the acute and convalescent COVID-19 samples. T cells, B-cell-depleted T cells, or PBMCs supplied cDNA or gDNA.

Original processing methods: Scientists estimated how many nucleated cells there were by amplifying reference gene primers. The data were produced by immunoSEQ multiplex PCR, yet TCRdb's version contains in-frame clones alone and is incomplete. That table is the source of V, J and clone size, and D and trimming were worked out from the DNA. The sample records about 190,000 clones, around 85% being singletons. The receptor was isolated from a man aged 30 to 39 with acute or convalescent COVID-19. Sequenced: peripheral blood.

This chain's CDR3 is CASRTPGQNTEAFF. For the CDR3, the DNA is TGTGCCAGCAGGACCCCGGGACAGAACACTGAAGCTTTCTTT. V and J are TRBV27 and TRBJ1-1, with D perhaps TRBD1 (6 bases). The CDR3 runs to 14 residues. V was pared by 6 bases and J by 1 base, with 12 bases between. In germline, CDR1 is MNHEY, CDR2 SMNVEV (reference sequence).